One T cell receptor beta chain is described in this entry. The sample is drawn from a study of blood T cell repertoires in COVID-19. Study as a whole: The United States, Italy and Spain were the sources of the acute and convalescent COVID-19 samples. PBMCs, B-cell-depleted T cells, or T cells provided the cDNA or gDNA that made up the material.

Original processing methods: The assay estimated nucleated cells by amplifying reference gene primers. Clones were sequenced by immunoSEQ multiplex PCR, and TCRdb holds only the in-frame ones, with some missing. V and J calls plus clone size are reproduced from that table; the DNA served to infer D and trimming. The table lists approximately 280,000 clones, about 86% of them singletons. V gave up 5 bases and J gave up 5 bases, with 21 bases separating them. CDR3 length: 16 residues. Germline CDR1 is LNHNV and CDR2 is YYDKDF (reference sequence). V usage is TRBV15 and J usage is TRBJ1-2, with no clear D. The source material was peripheral blood. The receptor's source is a woman in her twenties or thirties who had recovered from COVID-19. CDR3 loop: CATSSGRTGELYGYTF. CDR3 nucleotides: TGTGCCACCAGCTCCGGGAGAACCGGGGAATTATATGGCTACACCTTC.